Below are 31 T cell receptor beta chains sequenced from a single sample in a study of blood T cell repertoires in COVID-19. TCRdb's table, derived via immunoSEQ multiplex PCR, lists solely in-frame clones and lacks some. Of about half a million clones in the sample, about 88% were seen once. Sequenced sample: peripheral blood. The receptor source for this set is a young man with COVID-19, enrolled during active disease.

The chain joins TRBV11-3 to TRBJ2-5; D unclear. The CDR3 is 11 residues long. The V end lost 5 bases, the J end lost 4 bases, and 5 bases lay between the germline ends. Germline CDR1 is SGHNT and CDR2 is YENEEA. The CDR3: CASSIRETQYF. CDR3 nucleotide sequence: TGTGCCAGCAGCATTAGAGAGACCCAGTACTTC.

This chain uses TRBV5-5 with TRBJ2-1, with D maybe TRBD2 (6 bases). The CDR3 runs 15 residues. Germline-derived CDR1 and CDR2 are SGHKS and YYEKEE (reference sequence). V was pared by 4 bases and J by 5 bases, with 16 bases between. The CDR3 reads CASSPNRLVDNEQFF. The CDR3 DNA reads TGTGCCAGCAGCCCGAACCGACTAGTCGACAATGAGCAGTTCTTC.

The chain uses TRBV19 and TRBJ1-5, with 12 bases identical to TRBD1. The CDR3 length is 19 residues. The J segment lost 0 bases and the V segment lost 3 bases, leaving 9 bases of the junction unmatched. CDR1 is LNHDA, CDR2 SQIVND, per germline (reference sequence). CDR3 in amino acids: CASSMRDRGRDYSNQPQHF. The CDR3 DNA reads TGTGCCAGTAGTATGAGGGACAGGGGGCGAGATTATAGCAATCAGCCCCAGCATTTT.

The chain is built from TRBV6-5 and TRBJ2-6; possible D gene TRBD2, 6 bases. Trimming shortened V by 2 bases and J by 0 bases, and 8 bases separated the two germline ends. Germline CDR1 reads MNHEY; CDR2 reads SVGAGI. This CDR3 is built from 16 residues. CDR3 sequence: CASSYVGGSGANVLTF. CDR3 sequence (DNA): TGTGCCAGCAGTTACGTGGGGGGCTCTGGGGCCAACGTCCTGACTTTC.

The chain carries TRBV6-5 and TRBJ2-5; 9 positions agree with TRBD1. This CDR3 spans 15 amino acids. Germline CDR1 is MNHEY and CDR2 is SVGAGI. V lost 7 bases and J lost 3; bases outside the gene matches: 9. The CDR3, as DNA: TGTGCCAGCACCCTGACCGGGACAGGGAAAGAGACCCAGTACTTC. It translates to CASTLTGTGKETQYF.

The chain employs TRBV4-1 and TRBJ2-1, with 10 bases that match TRBD1. The V gene end was trimmed by 1 base and the J gene end by 7 bases; junction bases not matched to a gene: 7. CDR3 size: 16 residues. Germline assignment: CDR1 MGHRA and CDR2 YSYEKL. The CDR3 sequence is CASSQVWTGGRNEQFF. CDR3 nucleotides: TGCGCCAGCAGCCAAGTATGGACAGGGGGAAGGAATGAGCAGTTCTTC.

This chain joins TRBV4-1 and TRBJ1-4; TRBD1 matches at 8 bases. The V gene's germline CDR1 is MGHRA and CDR2 YSYEKL. V gave up 4 bases and J gave up 7 bases; unmatched junction bases: 8. The CDR3 length is 15 residues. This CDR3 reads CASSLHGTGSEKLFF. CDR3 bases: TGCGCCAGCAGCCTACACGGGACAGGCTCTGAAAAACTGTTTTTT.

The J gene is TRBJ2-5, the V gene TRBV7-9, with 7 bases fitting TRBD1. The CDR3 is 16 residues long. With 4 bases clipped from V and 5 bases from J, the junction kept 13 bases outside the gene matches. The V gene's germline CDR1 is SEHNR and CDR2 FQNEAQ (reference sequence). The CDR3 here is CASSSTTGLIRETQYF. The CDR3 DNA reads as TGTGCCAGCAGCTCAACGACAGGGTTGATCCGGGAGACCCAGTACTTC.

The chain is built from TRBV6-5 and TRBJ2-1, with D perhaps TRBD2 (5 bases). Trimming pared 0 bases from V and 5 bases from J, leaving 8 bases between. From germline, CDR1 is MNHEY and CDR2 SVGAGI. This CDR3 is 14 amino acids long. The CDR3 spells CASSYSPGNNEQFF. CDR3 in DNA: TGTGCCAGCAGTTACTCGCCGGGAAACAATGAGCAGTTCTTC.

CDR3 sequence: CASSTGTGDEKLFF. In DNA, the CDR3 is TGTGCCAGCAGTACCGGGACAGGGGACGAAAAACTGTTTTTT. This sequence joins TRBV5-4 and TRBJ1-4; 10 bases are shared with TRBD1. This CDR3 contains 14 residues. V lost 5 bases and J lost 8; bases outside the gene matches: 6. Germline V CDR1 and CDR2: SGHNT, YYREEE (reference sequence).

This clone was observed a few times. The gene calls are TRBV30 and TRBJ1-5; D remains unclear. The CDR3 is made up of 12 amino acids. Trimming removed 3 bases at V and 10 bases at J, with 13 bases between. Per germline, CDR1 GTSNPN and CDR2 SVGIG (reference sequence). The CDR3 nucleotides are TGTGCCTGGAGCCGGGGTCTCTTTCCCCAGCATTTT. Translated: CAWSRGLFPQHF.

The sample holds one count of this clone. The chain couples TRBV6-5 to TRBJ2-7; D unclear. The CDR3 loop spans 14 amino acids. CDR1 and CDR2 from the germline V gene are MNHEY and SVGAGI. V was trimmed by 6 bases and J by 6 bases, leaving 18 bases between them. The CDR3 sequence is CASRKAASSGEQYF. CDR3 sequence (DNA): TGTGCCAGCAGGAAGGCGGCTAGTTCCGGCGAGCAGTACTTC.

This clone was observed a single time. CDR3 protein: CASSLLTSGSHEQYF. The CDR3 DNA sequence: TGTGCCAGCAGTTTATTAACTAGCGGGAGCCACGAGCAGTACTTC. V is TRBV28 and J is TRBJ2-7, with TRBD2 matching over 11 bases. CDR3 length: 15 residues. Germline lookup yields CDR1 MDHEN and CDR2 SYDVKM. V trimming: 1 base; J trimming: 5 bases; junction bases outside the gene matches: 4.

The V and J genes are TRBV2 and TRBJ2-3; TRBD2 matches at 7 bases. There are 16 residues in the CDR3. Germline CDR1 reads SNHLY; CDR2 reads FYNNEI. V was pared by 6 bases and J by 2 bases, with 11 bases of the junction left unmatched. CDR3 amino acids: CASRSALATITDTQYF. The CDR3 DNA follows: TGTGCCAGCAGGAGTGCACTAGCGACGATCACAGATACGCAGTATTTT.

The V call is TRBV30, the J call TRBJ2-1; perhaps TRBD2 as D (6 bases). V was shortened by 5 bases and J by 10 bases, with 21 bases between the two germline ends. The germline V gene has CDR1 GTSNPN and CDR2 SVGIG (reference sequence). The CDR3 loop spans 14 amino acids. CDR3 loop: CAWETTGAGDEQFF. As DNA, the CDR3 is TGTGCCTGGGAAACAACGGGAGCTGGAGACGAGCAGTTCTTC.

The chain recombines TRBV5-8 with TRBJ1-5; possible D gene TRBD1, 6 bases. In germline, CDR1 is SGHTS, CDR2 YDEGEE. V was clipped by 4 bases and J by 6 bases, with 17 bases between them. The CDR3 totals 15 residues. CDR3 in amino acids: CASSPDGGAGQPQHF. The DNA for the CDR3 is TGTGCCAGCAGCCCCGACGGGGGGGCCGGTCAGCCCCAGCATTTT. Full variable domain (remainder filled in from reference TRBV5-8 and TRBJ1-5): EAGVTQSPTHLIKTRGQQATLRCSPISGHTSVYWYQQALGLGLQFLLWYDEGEERNRGNFPPRFSGRQFPNYSSELNVNALELEDSALYLCASSPDGGAGQPQHFGDGTRLSIL.

V usage is TRBV27 and J usage is TRBJ1-2; 10 bases are a match to TRBD1. Trimming took 3 bases from V and 8 from J; bases not matched to a gene: 9. The CDR3 is 15 residues long. CDR1 is MNHEY, CDR2 SMNVEV, per germline (reference sequence). CDR3 sequence (DNA): TGTGCCAGCAGTTTGATTGGGACAGGGGAGGGCGGCTACACCTTC. It translates to CASSLIGTGEGGYTF.

This clone occurred a few times. V usage is TRBV11-2 and J usage is TRBJ2-3, with a tentative D call TRBD2 (5 bases). Germline loops: CDR1 SGHAT, CDR2 FQNNGV. V was shortened by 1 base and J by 1 base, with 12 bases between the two germline ends. The CDR3 runs to 16 residues. For the CDR3, the DNA is TGTGCCAGCAGCTTAGGGATCATGCGGGGCACAGATACGCAGTATTTT. This sequence encodes CASSLGIMRGTDTQYF.

The chain recombines TRBV5-4 with TRBJ2-3; tentatively, D is TRBD1 (6 bases). V was shortened by 9 bases and J by 1 base, with 9 bases between the two germline ends. Germline assignment: CDR1 SGHNT and CDR2 YYREEE (reference sequence). This CDR3 region has 12 residues. The CDR3 DNA is TGTGCCAACGAGGGGGGCACAGATACGCAGTATTTT. Its protein is CANEGGTDTQYF.

This chain joins TRBV30 and TRBJ2-5, with 7 bases aligning to TRBD1. The CDR3 consists of 14 residues. Germline CDR1 and CDR2: GTSNPN and SVGIG (reference sequence). V lost 5 bases and J lost 2; bases outside the gene matches: 8. CDR3 in amino acids: CAWASGTDQETQYF. The CDR3 nucleotides are TGTGCCTGGGCCTCAGGGACAGATCAAGAGACCCAGTACTTC.

The chain joins TRBV9 to TRBJ1-1, with TRBD1 matching over 10 bases. J gave up 4 bases and V 4 bases, and 7 bases lay outside the gene matches. This CDR3 contains 15 residues. Germline V gives CDR1 SGDLS, CDR2 YYNGEE. The CDR3 spells CASSSRQGAGTEAFF. In DNA, the CDR3 is TGTGCCAGCAGCTCCCGACAGGGGGCGGGCACTGAAGCTTTCTTT.

The V and J genes are TRBV5-4 and TRBJ2-3, with D perhaps matching TRBD1 (6 bases). CDR1 and CDR2 from the germline V gene are SGHNT and YYREEE (reference sequence). This CDR3 is 14 amino acids long. Trimming cost V 1 base and J 5 bases, with 11 bases left between them. In DNA, the CDR3 is TGTGCCAGCAGCTTGAGTGGGGGCGAAGATACGCAGTATTTT. It is translated as CASSLSGGEDTQYF. The full variable domain, with the rest looked up from reference TRBV5-4 and TRBJ2-3, is ETGVTQSPTHLIKTRGQQVTLRCSSQSGHNTVSWYQQALGQGPQFIFQYYREEENGRGNFPPRFSGLQFPNYSSELNVNALELDDSALYLCASSLSGGEDTQYFGPGTRLTVL.

This rearrangement joins TRBV5-1 to TRBJ2-1; 13 nucleotides align to TRBD2. The length of the CDR3 is 18 residues. From germline, CDR1 is SGHRS and CDR2 YFSETQ. V dropped 1 base and J dropped 6; count of bases not matched to a gene: 10. The CDR3 sequence is CASSLYDYGTSGTNEQFF. The CDR3 DNA is TGCGCCAGCAGCTTGTATGACTACGGGACTAGCGGGACCAATGAGCAGTTCTTC.

V and J are TRBV7-9 and TRBJ2-7, with 8 bases matching TRBD2. CDR3 length equals 14 residues. J was trimmed by 1 base and V by 3 bases; bases with no gene match: 2. From germline, CDR1 is SEHNR and CDR2 FQNEAQ (reference sequence). CDR3 nucleotide sequence: TGTGCCAGCAGCTTTCTAGCGGGTTCCTACGAGCAGTACTTC. Its protein is CASSFLAGSYEQYF.

The chain couples TRBV15 to TRBJ2-7, with 7 bases matching TRBD2. Losses at the gene ends were 1 base for V and 0 bases for J; bases not matched to a gene: 9. The V gene's germline CDR1 is LNHNV and CDR2 YYDKDF (reference sequence). There are 17 residues in the CDR3. The CDR3 spells CATSRAPGLKSSYEQYF. CDR3 DNA: TGTGCCACCAGCAGAGCCCCGGGACTAAAAAGCTCCTACGAGCAGTACTTC.

The gene calls are TRBV5-1 and TRBJ2-1; D possibly corresponds to TRBD2 (5 bases). Germline V gene data show CDR1 as SGHRS and CDR2 as YFSETQ. Trimming cost V 2 bases and J 2 bases, with 14 bases left between them. CDR3 length: 16 amino acids. CDR3: CASSFTSGSTYNEQFF. CDR3 in DNA: TGCGCCAGCAGCTTTACTAGTGGGAGTACCTACAATGAGCAGTTCTTC. Looking up the rest from reference TRBV5-1 and TRBJ2-1 gives the full variable domain: KAGVTQTPRYLIKTRGQQVTLSCSPISGHRSVSWYQQTPGQGLQFLFEYFSETQRNKGNFPGRFSGRQFSNSRSEMNVSTLELGDSALYLCASSFTSGSTYNEQFFGPGTRLTVL.

This chain uses TRBV4-1 with TRBJ2-3, with 11 bases aligning to TRBD1. The germline V gene has CDR1 MGHRA and CDR2 YSYEKL. CDR3 length equals 18 residues. V shed 4 bases and J 3 bases; nucleotides not matched to a gene: 12. The CDR3 reads CASSLGQGGGIRTDTQYF. In DNA form, the CDR3 reads TGCGCCAGCAGCCTGGGACAGGGGGGGGGAATTAGAACAGATACGCAGTATTTT.

This clone was detected once. The CDR3 nucleotides read TGTGCCAGCAGTCAGGGATCCCTCTACACCTTC. The encoded protein is CASSQGSLYTF. The chain carries TRBV7-8 and TRBJ1-2; tentative D call: TRBD1 (5 bases). Germline V gene data show CDR1 as SGHVS and CDR2 as FQNEAQ. Trimming left V 6 bases short and J 10 bases short, with 12 bases between. The CDR3 extends over 11 amino acids.

The J gene is TRBJ2-5, the V gene TRBV5-1; the D gene is possibly TRBD1 (5 bases). V was clipped by 0 bases and J by 4 bases, with 10 bases between them. The CDR3 has 14 amino acids. CDR1 is SGHRS and CDR2 is YFSETQ in the germline V gene. CDR3 nucleotide sequence: TGCGCCAGCAGCTTGGGCCCTGGGGCAGAGACCCAGTACTTC. This translates into CASSLGPGAETQYF. Complete variable domain (other parts from reference TRBV5-1 and TRBJ2-5): KAGVTQTPRYLIKTRGQQVTLSCSPISGHRSVSWYQQTPGQGLQFLFEYFSETQRNKGNFPGRFSGRQFSNSRSEMNVSTLELGDSALYLCASSLGPGAETQYFGPGTRLLVL.

The chain has TRBV6-6 and TRBJ1-2, with D hard to call. Germline lookup yields CDR1 MNHNY and CDR2 SVGAGI (reference sequence). The CDR3 extends over 15 amino acids. V was shortened by 0 bases and J by 1 base, with 9 bases between the two germline ends. The CDR3 here is CASSYSIGLNYGYTF. The CDR3 bases are TGTGCCAGCAGTTACTCGATCGGACTTAACTATGGCTACACCTTC.

J is TRBJ2-1 and V is TRBV25-1, with 12 bases that match TRBD2. The CDR3 loop spans 15 amino acids. CDR1 and CDR2 from the germline V gene are MGHDK and SYGVNS. J lost 8 bases, V lost 4 bases, and 6 bases had no gene match. The CDR3 nucleotides read TGTGCCAGCAGTGTTCTAGCGGGGGGGGTGGATGAGCAGTTCTTC. Protein product: CASSVLAGGVDEQFF.